These 26 T cell receptor beta chains were all obtained from the same sample, sequenced in a study of T-cell memory formation after mild COVID-19. TCRdb reprocessed the 5' RACE reads with MiXCR, giving one entry per CDR3 protein. The table records around 300,000 distinct CDR3 sequences, roughly 13% of them present only once. Sequenced: PBMCs or a T cell subset sorted from them (not recorded which). The receptors derive from a young man who had mild COVID-19 (a few samples of this study predate the infection). Cell type and time point are not known.

The genes are TRBV4-1 and TRBJ2-1; D gene ambiguous. Trimming cost V 1 base and J 7 bases, with 8 bases left between them. CDR3 length equals 13 residues. CDR1 is MGHRA, CDR2 YSYEKL, per germline. DNA of the CDR3: TGCGCCAGCAGCCAAGGATCGGTTAATGAGCAGTTCTTC. The encoded protein is CASSQGSVNEQFF.

This clonotype turned up a few times. The chain is built from TRBV5-1 and TRBJ2-3, with 9 bases matching TRBD2. The CDR3 length is 15 residues. Trimming at V came to 3 bases and at J to 5 bases, leaving 7 bases not matched to a gene. The germline gives CDR1 SGHRS, CDR2 YFSETQ. The CDR3 loop reads CASSSPGLAVDTQYF. CDR3 DNA: TGCGCCAGCAGCTCGCCGGGACTAGCCGTAGATACGCAGTATTTT. Full variable domain (rest looked up from reference TRBV5-1 and TRBJ2-3): KAGVTQTPRYLIKTRGQQVTLSCSPISGHRSVSWYQQTPGQGLQFLFEYFSETQRNKGNFPGRFSGRQFSNSRSEMNVSTLELGDSALYLCASSSPGLAVDTQYFGPGTRLTVL.

This rearrangement joins TRBV10-3 to TRBJ2-3, with TRBD2 as a possible D gene (6 bases). Germline V gene sequence: CDR1 ENHRY, CDR2 SYGVKD. The V gene lost 6 bases and the J gene lost 6 bases, with 19 bases spanning the gap. The CDR3 covers 15 residues. The CDR3 DNA sequence: TGTGCCATCAGGGGCTTGGGCGGGGTGGAGGATACGCAGTATTTT. It translates to CAIRGLGGVEDTQYF.

This clonotype was detected a few times. The chain is built from TRBV7-7 and TRBJ2-2; TRBD1 matches at 8 bases. After removal of 5 bases from V and 6 bases from J, the junction contained 11 bases not matched to a gene. The CDR3 is 16 amino acids. CDR1 and CDR2 (germline): SSHAT, FNYEAQ (reference sequence). The CDR3 nucleotides are TGTGCCAGCAGCCCCGGACAGGGTAAATTCCCCGGGGAGCTGTTTTTT. It specifies CASSPGQGKFPGELFF.

This clonotype was recorded once. An end of the junction differs from the germline gene, which may be a read error. J is TRBJ2-5 and V is TRBV7-3; D remains ambiguous. CDR3 length: 13 amino acids. In germline, CDR1 is SGHTA, CDR2 FQGTGA. CDR3 sequence reads: CASSLTVDGTQYF. In DNA form, the CDR3 reads TGTGCCAGCAGCCTAACAGTGGATGGGACCCAGTACTTC.

The V call is TRBV9, the J call TRBJ2-3; 7 nucleotides match TRBD2. This CDR3 has 16 residues. CDR1 SGDLS and CDR2 YYNGEE come from the germline V gene. V shed 0 bases and J 0 bases; nucleotides not matched to a gene: 4. The CDR3 nucleotides read TGTGCCAGCAGCGTAGGAGCGGGGTATAGCACAGATACGCAGTATTTT. The encoded protein is CASSVGAGYSTDTQYF.

The rearrangement uses TRBV12-3 or TRBV12-4 and TRBJ1-6; the D gene is possibly TRBD1 (6 bases). Trimming stripped 6 bases from V and 10 bases from J, with 16 bases between. There are 14 residues in the CDR3. The CDR3 reads CASSPTGGGSPLHF. CDR3 DNA: TGTGCCAGCAGCCCGACGGGGGGCGGCTCACCCCTCCACTTT.

This clonotype was seen a handful of times. The chain links TRBV5-1 to TRBJ2-5, with D possibly matching TRBD2 (6 bases). The CDR3 is made up of 14 amino acids. The V gene lost 4 bases and the J gene lost 2 bases, with 12 bases spanning the gap. In germline, CDR1 is SGHRS, CDR2 YFSETQ. DNA of the CDR3: TGCGCCAGCAGCCACCGGGACTCACAAGAGACCCAGTACTTC. It translates to CASSHRDSQETQYF.

The chain links TRBV27 to TRBJ2-1; D remains unclear. V dropped 0 bases and J dropped 3 bases, with 6 bases sitting between them. Germline CDR1 MNHEY, CDR2 SMNVEV (reference sequence). CDR3 length: 14 residues. The CDR3 region has the DNA TGTGCCAGCAGTTTATCCCTCCTCTACAATGAGCAGTTCTTC. This sequence encodes CASSLSLLYNEQFF.

This clonotype occurred a few times. V gene TRBV4-3 combines with J gene TRBJ2-2; no reliable D call. Trimming left V 0 bases short and J 5 bases short, with 10 bases between. CDR1 is LGHNA, CDR2 YSLEER, per germline. CDR3 length: 15 residues. The chain's CDR3 is CASSQDRESTGELFF. As DNA, the CDR3 is TGCGCCAGCAGCCAAGATCGAGAATCTACCGGGGAGCTGTTTTTT.

This clonotype was counted a few times. V usage is TRBV6-5 and J usage is TRBJ1-2; no clear D. V shed 6 bases and J shed 6 bases, with 14 bases lying between them. The CDR3 covers 13 residues. Germline assignment: CDR1 MNHEY and CDR2 SVGAGI. The CDR3 DNA reads TGTGCCAGCAGCCGGGCTGGGGAAAATGGCTACACCTTC. It yields the protein CASSRAGENGYTF.

This clonotype was counted only a few times. For the CDR3, the DNA is TGTGCCAGCAGCCCACGGAGATACTCCCCGGTCACAATTAGTGAGACCCAGTACTTC. Translation gives CASSPRRYSPVTISETQYF. The rearrangement joins TRBV5-5 to TRBJ2-5, with D unresolved. The CDR3 has 19 residues. V lost 4 bases, J lost 5 bases, and 30 bases lay in between. In germline, CDR1 is SGHKS, CDR2 YYEKEE (reference sequence).

This clonotype showed up just a few times. The chain joins TRBV7-2 to TRBJ2-5; D is undetermined. The CDR3 is made up of 13 amino acids. Trimming took off 1 base at V and 4 bases at J, with 7 bases between the two ends. CDR1 SGHTA and CDR2 FQGNSA come from the germline V gene. DNA of the CDR3: TGTGCCAGCAGCTTAGGGCACTCAGAGACCCAGTACTTC. Translating gives CASSLGHSETQYF.

This clonotype came up many times. This chain joins TRBV6-5 and TRBJ1-1; 7 nucleotides align to TRBD1. V was pared by 8 bases and J by 5 bases, with 11 bases of the junction left unmatched. CDR1 and CDR2 (germline): MNHEY, SVGAGI. The CDR3 loop spans 14 amino acids. The CDR3 protein is CASGPTGLVTEAFF. The CDR3 DNA sequence: TGTGCCAGCGGACCGACAGGGTTGGTGACTGAAGCTTTCTTT.

The chain uses TRBV7-9 and TRBJ2-1; weak D call: TRBD1 (6 bases). The germline V gene has CDR1 SEHNR and CDR2 FQNEAQ (reference sequence). V dropped 5 bases and J dropped 10 bases, with 12 bases sitting between them. The CDR3 is 12 residues long. CDR3 loop: CASSETGKEQFF. CDR3 DNA sequence: TGTGCCAGCAGCGAAACAGGGAAGGAGCAGTTCTTC.

This clonotype has more than one count but fewer than ten. The gene calls are TRBV20-1 and TRBJ2-5; D is possibly TRBD1 (5 bases). V was shortened by 5 bases and J by 2 bases, with 9 bases between the two germline ends. Germline-derived CDR1 and CDR2 are DFQATT and SNEGSKA (reference sequence). The CDR3 runs 12 residues. CDR3 loop: CSARRQQETQYF. The CDR3 DNA follows: TGCAGTGCTCGACGACAGCAAGAGACCCAGTACTTC.

This rearrangement joins TRBV11-2 to TRBJ2-7; a possible D gene is TRBD1 (5 bases). Germline CDR1 is SGHAT and CDR2 is FQNNGV. This CDR3 contains 14 residues. Between the trimmed V and J ends, which lost 5 bases and 2 bases, there was a span of 13 bases. The CDR3 DNA is TGTGCCAGCAGCCTCAAGGGGCCTACCTACGAGCAGTACTTC. Residues: CASSLKGPTYEQYF.

A few counts support this clonotype. The chain uses TRBV12-3 or TRBV12-4 and TRBJ2-2, with D tentatively TRBD1 or TRBD2 (5 bases each). V shed 5 bases and J shed 0 bases, with 13 bases lying between them. This CDR3 is 16 amino acids long. The CDR3: CASSPEGYANTGELFF. The CDR3 DNA follows: TGTGCCAGCAGTCCAGAGGGGTACGCGAACACCGGGGAGCTGTTTTTT.

Only a few counts were recorded for this clonotype. The V and J genes are TRBV4-1 and TRBJ2-5; 10 bases line up with TRBD1. The CDR3 totals 16 residues. V dropped 0 bases and J dropped 5; count of bases not matched to a gene: 6. Germline V gene sequence: CDR1 MGHRA, CDR2 YSYEKL. This CDR3 is CASSQEGTGVGETQYF. The CDR3 DNA reads TGCGCCAGCAGCCAAGAGGGGACAGGGGTCGGGGAGACCCAGTACTTC.

The chain employs TRBV4-2 and TRBJ1-4; D is uncertain. Per germline, CDR1 LGHNA and CDR2 YNFKEQ. V was shortened by 5 bases and J by 3 bases, with 13 bases between the two germline ends. The CDR3 contains 15 residues. CDR3 nucleotide sequence: TGTGCCAGCAGCTCTTTTTTGTCCGCTAATGAAAAACTGTTTTTT. It translates to CASSSFLSANEKLFF.

J is TRBJ2-1 and V is TRBV7-6, with 9 bases identical to TRBD2. With V trimmed by 0 bases and J by 7 bases, 10 bases remained unmatched. The CDR3 totals 17 residues. The germline gives CDR1 SGHVS, CDR2 FNYEAQ. CDR3 amino acids: CASSLAPASGGRNEQFF. CDR3 coding DNA: TGTGCCAGCAGCTTAGCCCCCGCGAGCGGGGGGCGGAATGAGCAGTTCTTC.

A few counts support this clonotype. The chain has TRBV20-1 and TRBJ2-5; D assignment may be TRBD1 or TRBD2 (5 bases each). CDR3 size: 13 residues. CDR1 and CDR2 from the germline V gene are DFQATT and SNEGSKA (reference sequence). The V gene lost 5 bases and the J gene lost 4 bases, with 14 bases spanning the gap. The CDR3 DNA sequence: TGCAGTGCTGGGGGTGGAACCGTAGAGACCCAGTACTTC. Protein product: CSAGGGTVETQYF.

The DNA of the CDR3 is TGCAGTGCTAGAAGGTGGCAGGACAATGAGCAGTTCTTC. This encodes CSARRWQDNEQFF. This chain links TRBV20-1 with TRBJ2-1; D unresolved. CDR3 size: 13 residues. The V end was cut by 2 bases, the J end by 5 bases, with 10 bases between. The germline V gene has CDR1 DFQATT and CDR2 SNEGSKA (reference sequence).

The gene calls are TRBV27 and TRBJ2-7, with 8 bases matching TRBD2. This CDR3 contains 14 residues. Germline values: CDR1 MNHEY, CDR2 SMNVEV (reference sequence). J gave up 3 bases and V 5 bases, and 6 bases lay outside the gene matches. Here the CDR3 DNA reads TGTGCCAGCAGTGTCCGGCGGGGGGTCTACGAGCAGTACTTC. This gives the protein CASSVRRGVYEQYF.

The chain is built from TRBV12-3 or TRBV12-4 and TRBJ1-5; 7 bases match TRBD1. The CDR3 is made up of 16 amino acids. V lost 6 bases and J lost 3; bases outside the gene matches: 11. The CDR3 sequence: CASSKTGLDYNQPQHF. CDR3 bases: TGTGCCAGCAGCAAGACAGGGTTGGATTACAATCAGCCCCAGCATTTT.

This clonotype appeared a few times. The chain carries TRBV12-3 or TRBV12-4 and TRBJ1-5; D not resolved. This CDR3 spans 12 amino acids. Trimming removed 6 bases from V and 7 bases from J, with 10 bases in between. CDR3 in amino acids: CASSRSEQPQHF. The DNA for the CDR3 is TGTGCCAGCAGCCGATCGGAGCAGCCCCAGCATTTT.